In this sample, the clone carrying this T cell receptor (beta chain) turned up many times. Its antigen is not identified. This sample was included in a study of T cells in Graves' hyperthyroidism and ophthalmopathy. Whole-study results and caveats: It was a median around 6 months before onset that the model predicted ophthalmopathy. Most thyroid clonotypes expanded above 0.001 appeared in blood too.

V lost 1 base and J lost 3, with 9 bases in between. The CDR3 is made up of 13 amino acids. Germline CDR1 GTSNPN, CDR2 SVGIG (reference sequence). The investigators amplified TCR beta CDR3 regions from RNA transcripts. HTBI primers were the set used in a first-round RT-PCR of the TCR CDR3. Each CDR3 protein gets one entry after TCRdb re-called the multiplex PCR reads with MiXCR. The sample consists of about 270,000 distinct CDR3 sequences, about 20% of them appearing once. The chain has TRBV30 and TRBJ1-1; unclear D gene. The source material was blood. The TCR originated in a man aged 25-45 years with Graves' ophthalmopathy. The CDR3 coding sequence is TGTGCCTGGAGTGCTTGGGGTGACACTGAAGCTTTCTTT. This translates into CAWSAWGDTEAFF.